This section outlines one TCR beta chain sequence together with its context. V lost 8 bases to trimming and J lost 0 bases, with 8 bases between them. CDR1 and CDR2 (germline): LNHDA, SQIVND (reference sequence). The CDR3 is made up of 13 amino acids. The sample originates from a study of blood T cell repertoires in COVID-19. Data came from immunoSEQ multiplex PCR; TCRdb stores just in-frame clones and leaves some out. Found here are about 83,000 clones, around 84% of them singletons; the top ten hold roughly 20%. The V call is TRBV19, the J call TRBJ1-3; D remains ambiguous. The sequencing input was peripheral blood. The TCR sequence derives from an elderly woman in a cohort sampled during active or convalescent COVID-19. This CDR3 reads CASGTVSGNTIYF. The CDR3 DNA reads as TGTGCCAGTGGTACAGTCTCTGGAAACACCATATATTTT. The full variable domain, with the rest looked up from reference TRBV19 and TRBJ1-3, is DGGITQSPKYLFRKEGQNVTLSCEQNLNHDAMYWYRQDPGQGLRLIYYSQIVNDFQKGDIAEGYSVSREKKESFPLTVTSAQKNPTAFYLCASGTVSGNTIYFGEGSWLTVV.